These 10 T cell receptor beta chains came from one sample sequenced in a study of tumor-infiltrating lymphocytes in oesophageal squamous cell carcinoma. MiXCR, applied by TCRdb to the PCR reads, yields one record per CDR3 protein. The sample records about 20,000 distinct CDR3 sequences, 40% being singletons. Sequenced input: blood. These receptors were collected from a male donor with esophageal squamous cell carcinoma.

This clonotype has ten or more counts. The V call is TRBV5-6, the J call TRBJ2-1; TRBD1 matches 7 bases. Looked up from germline, CDR1 is SGHDT and CDR2 is YYEEEE. The ends lost 4 bases at V and 0 bases at J; junction bases unmatched: 7. CDR3 length: 16 residues. Written as DNA, the CDR3 is TGTGCCAGCAGCCCGGAACGACAGGGCTCCTACAATGAGCAGTTCTTC. Translation gives CASSPERQGSYNEQFF. The variable domain in full, completed from reference TRBV5-6 and TRBJ2-1, reads DAGVTQSPTHLIKTRGQQVTLRCSPKSGHDTVSWYQQALGQGPQFIFQYYEEEERQRGNFPDRFSGHQFPNYSSELNVNALLLGDSALYLCASSPERQGSYNEQFFGPGTRLTVL.

The chain joins TRBV7-2 to TRBJ2-3; TRBD2 aligns across 10 bases. The DNA end favors TRBJ2-5, so the J call may be wrong. In germline, CDR1 is SGHTA, CDR2 FQGNSA. The CDR3 spans 15 residues. The CDR3 nucleotides are TGTGCCAGCAGCTCCAAGCGGGGGGGCGGGGAGACCCAGTACTTC. Protein: CASSSKRGGGETQYF.

By proportion, this clonotype is medium-sized. The chain combines TRBV10-3 with TRBJ2-5; 7 bases are shared with TRBD2. CDR1 ENHRY and CDR2 SYGVKD come from the germline V gene. This CDR3 spans 15 amino acids. J lost 2 bases, V lost 3 bases, and 6 bases had no gene match. The CDR3 sequence: CAISESPGRQETQYF. CDR3 in DNA: TGTGCCATCAGTGAATCCCCCGGGAGGCAAGAGACCCAGTACTTC.

Comments on this clonotype: Here the CDR3 omits its conserved ending phenylalanine or tryptophan, so a read error is the likely source. The limits of the CDR3 on the DNA are not certain, so only TCRdb's listed CDR3 is given. The genes are TRBV6-6 and TRBJ2-7. The CDR3 has 14 residues if both end residues are counted. Germline CDR1 is MNHNY and CDR2 is SVGAGI (reference sequence). CDR3 sequence: CASSDGAYEQYFGN.

The chain recombines TRBV6-1 with TRBJ2-3, with a tentative D call TRBD2 (5 bases). Germline V gives CDR1 MNHNS, CDR2 SASEGT. The CDR3 has 15 residues. The ends were cut back, 2 bases at V and 1 base at J, with 10 bases in the middle. In DNA, the CDR3 is TGTGCCAGCAGTGAATGGACCGGGGGCACAGATACGCAGTATTTT. This gives the protein CASSEWTGGTDTQYF.

V usage is TRBV7-3 and J usage is TRBJ2-6; D unclear. The germline V and J ends were trimmed by 5 bases and 1 base, with 9 bases remaining between them. The germline CDR1 and CDR2 sequences are SGHTA and FQGTGA. The CDR3 sequence is 15 residues long. The CDR3 DNA sequence: TGTGCCAGCAGCGATATACTTTCTGGGGCCAACGTCCTGACTTTC. Its protein is CASSDILSGANVLTF.

The rearrangement links TRBV6-1 to TRBJ2-3, with a weak D call TRBD2 (7 bases). CDR1 and CDR2 (germline): MNHNS, SASEGT. The V gene lost 7 bases and the J gene lost 6 bases, with 26 bases spanning the gap. The CDR3 is 17 residues long. The CDR3 coding sequence is TGTGCCAGCATTCAAAGGGGGGGAGTCGGTCTTGCGGATACGCAGTATTTT. It translates to CASIQRGGVGLADTQYF.

This sequence joins TRBV20-1 and TRBJ2-1, with D uncertain. Germline lookup yields CDR1 DFQATT and CDR2 SNEGSKA (reference sequence). V gave up 5 bases and J gave up 7 bases, with 12 bases separating them. The CDR3 is made up of 12 amino acids. CDR3 DNA: TGCAGTGCTGAAAGGTTAAAGAATGAGCAGTTCTTC. The encoded protein is CSAERLKNEQFF.

The DNA of the CDR3 is TGTGCCAGCAGCCCGCGGACTAGCGGGAGGAATGTTGAGCAGTACTTC. Amino acid sequence: CASSPRTSGRNVEQYF. The V call is TRBV7-9, the J call TRBJ2-1, with 14 bases aligning to TRBD2. Judging by the DNA end, TRBJ2-7 fits better; the J call may be wrong. CDR1 is SEHNR and CDR2 is FQNEAQ in the germline V gene (reference sequence). The CDR3 covers 16 residues.

The chain combines TRBV19 with TRBJ1-5; TRBD1 matches at 8 bases. Germline CDR1 and CDR2: LNHDA and SQIVND (reference sequence). V dropped 11 bases and J dropped 4; count of bases not matched to a gene: 13. The CDR3 is made up of 15 amino acids. CDR3 residues: CAGLQGGYINQPQHF. The CDR3 bases are TGTGCCGGTCTACAGGGGGGATATATAAATCAGCCCCAGCATTTT. The variable domain in full, completed from reference TRBV19 and TRBJ1-5, reads DGGITQSPKYLFRKEGQNVTLSCEQNLNHDAMYWYRQDPGQGLRLIYYSQIVNDFQKGDIAEGYSVSREKKESFPLTVTSAQKNPTAFYLCAGLQGGYINQPQHFGDGTRLSIL.